These 28 T cell receptor beta chains were sequenced from one sample in a study of glioma-infiltrating T cells. Using RNA template, CDR3s of TCR alpha and beta were amplified with iRepertoire arm-PCR. TCRdb itself ran the multiplex PCR reads through MiXCR, one entry per CDR3 protein. This sample yields around 190,000 distinct CDR3 sequences, of which around 40% are seen a single time; roughly 5.2% belongs to the top ten. Sequencing was carried out using glioma tissue, nonneoplastic brain tissue, or PBMCs (not recorded which). These receptors were obtained from a human donor with low-grade glioma or glioblastoma, undergoing nonglioma brain surgery, or in good health (not recorded which).

The chain links TRBV5-1 to TRBJ2-7; TRBD2 aligns across 7 bases. Trimming took 3 bases from V and 5 from J; bases not matched to a gene: 14. This CDR3 is built from 16 residues. Germline V gives CDR1 SGHRS, CDR2 YFSETQ. The CDR3 reads CASSSGGWQGANEQYF. The CDR3 DNA reads as TGCGCCAGCAGCTCGGGGGGTTGGCAGGGAGCCAACGAGCAGTACTTC.

Notes on this clonotype: A much larger clone differs from this one at a single base, so this may be a read error. The chain is built from TRBV28 and TRBJ2-7; 8 bases are a match to TRBD2. Germline V gene sequence: CDR1 MDHEN, CDR2 SYDVKM. V lost 7 bases and J lost 5; bases outside the gene matches: 7. The CDR3 consists of 13 residues. The CDR3: CASIRSGIHEQYF. The DNA for the CDR3 is TGTGCCAGCATACGTAGCGGGATCCACGAGCAGTACTTC. Full variable domain (rest looked up from reference TRBV28 and TRBJ2-7): DVKVTQSSRYLVKRTGEKVFLECVQDMDHENMFWYRQDPGLGLRLIYFSYDVKMKEKGDIPEGYSVSREKKERFSLILESASTNQTSMYLCASIRSGIHEQYFGPGTRLTVT.

This chain links TRBV3-1 with TRBJ1-6; D is perhaps TRBD1 (6 bases). Germline V gene sequence: CDR1 LGHDT, CDR2 YNNKEL (reference sequence). This CDR3 has 14 amino acids. V lost 4 bases and J 9 bases, leaving 13 bases between the germline ends. CDR3 in DNA: TGTGCCAGCAGCCTAAAAACAGGGAGTTCACCCCTCCACTTT. Its translation is CASSLKTGSSPLHF.

Only a few counts were recorded for this clonotype. A read error may explain this, as a much larger clone is one base away. Written as DNA, the CDR3 is TGCAGTGCACATTTGAGGGTTGCAGATACGAAGTATTTT. It is translated as CSAHLRVADTKYF. The chain couples TRBV20-1 to TRBJ2-3; possibly TRBD2 for D (5 bases). The CDR3 contains 13 residues. Germline loops: CDR1 DFQATT, CDR2 SNEGSKA (reference sequence).

The rearrangement uses TRBV6-4 and TRBJ2-1; 7 bases are shared with TRBD1. Germline loops: CDR1 MRHNA, CDR2 SNTAGT. This CDR3 is built from 12 residues. J was trimmed by 3 bases and V by 11 bases; bases with no gene match: 4. CDR3 loop: CARRGHYNEQFF. CDR3 coding DNA: TGTGCCCGAAGGGGGCACTACAATGAGCAGTTCTTC.

Comment on this clonotype: A single base separates this from a much larger clone, so it may be a read error. The CDR3 DNA reads TGTGCCAGCAGTTGGCCGGGACAGGGCGAAAATGAGAAGTTCTTC. Translation gives CASSWPGQGENEKFF. This rearrangement joins TRBV28 to TRBJ2-1; 9 bases are shared with TRBD1. The CDR3 is made up of 15 amino acids. CDR1 and CDR2 (germline): MDHEN, SYDVKM.

About this clonotype itself: As the CDR3 is not closed by the conserved phenylalanine or tryptophan, this likely results from a read error. The DNA is left out, because the CDR3 cannot be placed on it with certainty; the CDR3 is given as TCRdb lists it. This chain connects TRBV20-1 to TRBJ2-1; the table's D call, TRBD2, was not checked against the DNA. Ends included, the CDR3 has 15 residues. Per germline, CDR1 DFQATT and CDR2 SNEGSKA (reference sequence). CDR3 in amino acids: CSASSAESSYNEKFL.

This chain joins TRBV6-1 and TRBJ2-6, with a possible D match to TRBD2 (6 bases). CDR1 is MNHNS, CDR2 SASEGT, per germline. This CDR3 comprises 13 residues. The V and J ends lost 8 bases and 4 bases respectively, with 9 bases between them. The CDR3 sequence is CASGGRGANVLTF. CDR3 nucleotides: TGTGCCAGCGGAGGGAGAGGGGCCAACGTCCTGACTTTC.

With respect to this clonotype: At one end the junction does not follow the germline gene, possibly because of a read error. The chain's CDR3 is CASSEYGGNTGEMVF. The CDR3 DNA reads TGTGCCAGCAGTGAATACGGGGGAAACACCGGGGAGATGGTTTTT. This chain joins TRBV25-1 and TRBJ2-2; TRBD2 might be the D (6 bases). Germline CDR1 is MGHDK and CDR2 is SYGVNS. This CDR3 contains 15 residues.

Remarks on this clonotype: Germline is not matched at one junction end, which may reflect a read error. V gene TRBV2 combines with J gene TRBJ2-1; a possible D gene is TRBD1 (6 bases). Germline values: CDR1 SNHLY, CDR2 FYNNEI. CDR3 length equals 14 residues. The CDR3 DNA follows: TGTACCAGCAGTGAATGGACAGATTACAATGAGCAGTTCTTC. Its translation is CTSSEWTDYNEQFF.

This chain joins TRBV19 and TRBJ2-7; D might be TRBD1 (5 bases). The CDR3 spans 13 residues. Deletions cut 3 bases from V and 1 base from J, with 7 bases between. Germline V lookup: CDR1 LNHDA, CDR2 SQIVND (reference sequence). This chain's CDR3 is CASSIQGSYEQYF. The DNA for the CDR3 is TGTGCCAGTAGTATTCAGGGATCCTACGAGCAGTACTTC.

This clonotype was observed many times. The chain joins TRBV7-8 to TRBJ1-1, with D hard to call. The germline V gene encodes CDR1 SGHVS and CDR2 FQNEAQ. The length of the CDR3 is 13 residues. V dropped 6 bases and J dropped 1 base, with 9 bases sitting between them. Written as DNA, the CDR3 is TGTGCCAGCAGTCAGAAACCGAACACTGAAGCTTTCTTT. As protein: CASSQKPNTEAFF.

On this clonotype: A much larger clone is a single base away; this may be a read error. The chain joins TRBV7-3 to TRBJ2-3, with a tentative D call TRBD2 (5 bases). The CDR3 spans 14 residues. Trimming removed 5 bases at V and 2 bases at J, with 11 bases between. CDR1 is SGHTA, CDR2 FQGTGA, per germline. CDR3 DNA sequence: TGTGCCAGCAGCGCTCTCGGGGTCACAGATACGCAGTATTTT. Its translation: CASSALGVTDTQYF.

The chain is built from TRBV7-9 and TRBJ1-1, with D possibly being TRBD1 (6 bases). V shed 9 bases and J shed 1 base, with 18 bases lying between them. The length of the CDR3 is 15 residues. Germline assignment: CDR1 SEHNR and CDR2 FQNEAQ (reference sequence). The chain's CDR3 is CARSTPDRQNTEAFF. The CDR3 region has the DNA TGTGCCAGAAGCACCCCCGACAGGCAGAACACTGAAGCTTTCTTT.

The J gene is TRBJ2-2, the V gene TRBV19; 8 bases are a match to TRBD1. Germline CDR1 and CDR2: LNHDA and SQIVND (reference sequence). The CDR3 spans 14 residues. V shed 7 bases, J shed 7 bases, and the junction held 8 bases outside the gene matches. In DNA form, the CDR3 reads TGTGCCAGTAATGGACAGGGTCATGTCGGGGAGCTGTTTTTT. Protein product: CASNGQGHVGELFF.

As to this clonotype: This may come from a read error, since a much larger clone is one base off. V gene TRBV5-1 combines with J gene TRBJ1-6, with no clear D. Germline values: CDR1 SGHRS, CDR2 YFSETQ. The CDR3 loop spans 12 amino acids. CDR3 coding DNA: TGCGCCAGCAGCTTGGACAATTCACCCCTCGACTTT. The encoded protein is CASSLDNSPLDF.

This clonotype was recorded a few times. The chain joins TRBV29-1 to TRBJ1-2, with a possible D match to TRBD1 (6 bases). Germline values: CDR1 SQVTM, CDR2 ANQGSEA. The CDR3 contains 12 residues. The V gene lost 8 bases and the J gene lost 4 bases, with 14 bases spanning the gap. The CDR3 loop is CSSMDRIYGYTF. CDR3 DNA sequence: TGCAGCTCCATGGACAGAATCTATGGCTACACCTTC.

The chain links TRBV30 to TRBJ2-1; a weak D match, TRBD1 (6 bases). The length of the CDR3 is 12 residues. Trimming took 7 bases from V and 4 from J, leaving 11 bases between them. Germline CDR1 and CDR2: GTSNPN and SVGIG (reference sequence). CDR3 protein: CASGRGYNEQFF. In nucleotides, the CDR3 is TGTGCCTCCGGAAGGGGGTACAATGAGCAGTTCTTC.

The chain uses TRBV11-2 and TRBJ1-1, with D perhaps matching TRBD1 (6 bases). Deletions cut 4 bases from V and 4 bases from J, with 16 bases between. The CDR3 contains 15 residues. Germline values: CDR1 SGHAT, CDR2 FQNNGV. In DNA form, the CDR3 reads TGTGCCAGCAGCTCGCTCCAAGGGGGGTCCACTGAAGCTTTCTTT. This codes for CASSSLQGGSTEAFF.

Comments on this clonotype: With a much larger clone just one base away, this may be a read error. This sequence joins TRBV28 and TRBJ2-7; tentative D call: TRBD1 (6 bases). This CDR3 is 14 amino acids long. Germline CDR1 and CDR2: MDHEN and SYDVKM. CDR3 sequence: CVSSPTRGYYEQYF. The CDR3 nucleotides are TGTGTCAGCAGCCCCACCAGGGGATACTACGAGCAGTACTTC.

This clonotype was seen at least ten times. The gene calls are TRBV24-1 and TRBJ1-1; 7 bases align to TRBD1. Trimming removed 12 bases from V and 3 bases from J; junction bases left unmatched: 9. This CDR3 is built from 13 residues. The V gene's germline CDR1 is KGHDR and CDR2 SFDVKD. Written as DNA, the CDR3 is TGTGCCTCACAGGGGCGCAGAGACACTGAAGCTTTCTTT. Translation gives CASQGRRDTEAFF.

This clonotype was detected once. The chain is built from TRBV28 and TRBJ2-7; no firm D call. The CDR3 has 11 amino acids. Trimming removed 3 bases from V and 7 bases from J, with 7 bases in between. Per the germline V gene, CDR1 is MDHEN and CDR2 is SYDVKM. CDR3 sequence (DNA): TGTGCCAGCAGTTTCAGCAGGGAGCAGTACTTC. Protein: CASSFSREQYF.

The V gene is TRBV29-1, the J gene TRBJ2-1; 8 nucleotides agree with TRBD2. Looked up from germline, CDR1 is SQVTM and CDR2 is ANQGSEA. The trim removed 4 bases at V and 7 bases at J, leaving 12 bases unmatched. The CDR3 loop spans 15 amino acids. The DNA for the CDR3 is TGCAGCGTTGGGGACGGGAGGGCCGGATCGAATGAGCAGTTCTTC. Its protein product is CSVGDGRAGSNEQFF.

This rearrangement joins TRBV20-1 to TRBJ2-7; D unclear. Judging by the DNA end, TRBJ2-1 fits better; the J call may be wrong. The CDR3 runs to 13 residues. The germline V gene has CDR1 DFQATT and CDR2 SNEGSKA (reference sequence). For the CDR3, the DNA is TGCAGTGCTAGAGATCTCGGAAACTATGAGCAGTTCTTC. Its protein is CSARDLGNYEQFF.

The genes are TRBV28 and TRBJ2-3; perhaps TRBD2 as D (7 bases). The CDR3 has 13 residues. Looked up from germline, CDR1 is MDHEN and CDR2 is SYDVKM. CDR3 in DNA: TGTAACTCCCTAGGGCGGGGGCCAGATACGCAGTATTTT. Encoded protein: CNSLGRGPDTQYF.

This clonotype was picked up many times. The J gene is TRBJ2-3, the V gene TRBV7-2, with D hard to call. This CDR3 has 13 amino acids. The ends were cut back, 1 base at V and 6 bases at J, with 8 bases in the middle. The germline V gene has CDR1 SGHTA and CDR2 FQGNSA. CDR3 region: CASSLVARDTQYF. The CDR3 DNA reads TGTGCCAGCAGCTTAGTTGCCCGTGATACGCAGTATTTT.

This clonotype was seen a handful of times. The chain carries TRBV19 and TRBJ1-1; TRBD1 matches 8 bases. The V segment lost 6 bases and the J segment 6 bases; nucleotides outside the gene matches: 3. CDR1 and CDR2 from the germline V gene are LNHDA and SQIVND (reference sequence). The CDR3 is 12 amino acids. The CDR3 DNA reads as TGTGCCAGTAGGGTACAGGGGGCTGAAGCTTTCTTT. Protein: CASRVQGAEAFF.

The table lists this clonotype with many counts. The chain is built from TRBV12-3 or TRBV12-4 and TRBJ1-5; D gene unclear. The CDR3 totals 15 residues. V lost 1 base, J lost 4 bases, and 11 bases lay in between. CDR3 nucleotide sequence: TGTGCCAGCAGTTTAGTCAGGCAGTGGAATCAGCCCCAGCATTTT. Protein product: CASSLVRQWNQPQHF.